These 5 T cell receptor beta chains originate from one sample sequenced in a study of blood T cells in healthy people across ages. A second PCR of roughly 7 to 11 cycles used a sample-barcoded 5' primer and a J-beta primer mix. TCRdb re-called the 5' RACE reads with MiXCR, one entry per CDR3 protein. The repertoire consists of hundreds of thousands of distinct CDR3 sequences, with 46% occurring once and the leading ten covering 15% to 20%. The sequenced material came from blood. The receptors come from a man older than 75 in good health.

V and J are TRBV5-1 and TRBJ2-3; 7 nucleotides match TRBD2. Germline values: CDR1 SGHRS, CDR2 YFSETQ. Losses at the gene ends were 5 bases for V and 8 bases for J; bases not matched to a gene: 8. The CDR3 length is 13 residues. The CDR3 spells CASSKEPGGTQYF. The CDR3 nucleotides read TGCGCCAGCAGTAAGGAGCCGGGGGGTACGCAGTATTTT.

This clonotype was counted ten times or more. The genes are TRBV28 and TRBJ2-4, with D hard to call. Germline V lookup: CDR1 MDHEN, CDR2 SYDVKM. Trimming removed 3 bases at V and 8 bases at J, with 5 bases between. This CDR3 region has 11 residues. CDR3 DNA: TGTGCCAGCAGTTTTTCTGACATTCAGTACTTC. Translated: CASSFSDIQYF.

This chain links TRBV12-3 or TRBV12-4 with TRBJ2-5; D is possibly TRBD2 (6 bases). The DNA end lines up better with TRBJ2-7; the J call may be wrong. The CDR3 sequence is 15 residues long. Here the CDR3 reads CASSLWGGGTYEQYF. In DNA form, the CDR3 reads TGTGCCAGCAGTTTATGGGGTGGCGGGACCTACGAGCAGTACTTC.

The table lists this clonotype with a few counts. A much larger clonotype is one base distant, so this may be a read error. The J gene is TRBJ2-7, the V gene TRBV11-3; 8 bases fit TRBD1. V was clipped by 4 bases and J by 12 bases; unmatched bases: 5. The CDR3 loop spans 11 amino acids. Germline CDR1 reads SGHNT; CDR2 reads YENEEA. The CDR3 DNA sequence: TGTGCCAGCAGCTCGGGACAGGATCCGTACTTC. It is translated as CASSSGQDPYF.

The chain recombines TRBV7-9 with TRBJ2-3; no clear D. The germline CDR1 and CDR2 sequences are SEHNR and FQNEAQ (reference sequence). The CDR3 has 14 residues. Trimming removed 1 base at V and 9 bases at J, with 14 bases between. CDR3 protein: CASSLDTRGQTQYF. The CDR3 DNA is TGTGCCAGCAGCTTAGATACCCGAGGTCAGACGCAGTATTTT.